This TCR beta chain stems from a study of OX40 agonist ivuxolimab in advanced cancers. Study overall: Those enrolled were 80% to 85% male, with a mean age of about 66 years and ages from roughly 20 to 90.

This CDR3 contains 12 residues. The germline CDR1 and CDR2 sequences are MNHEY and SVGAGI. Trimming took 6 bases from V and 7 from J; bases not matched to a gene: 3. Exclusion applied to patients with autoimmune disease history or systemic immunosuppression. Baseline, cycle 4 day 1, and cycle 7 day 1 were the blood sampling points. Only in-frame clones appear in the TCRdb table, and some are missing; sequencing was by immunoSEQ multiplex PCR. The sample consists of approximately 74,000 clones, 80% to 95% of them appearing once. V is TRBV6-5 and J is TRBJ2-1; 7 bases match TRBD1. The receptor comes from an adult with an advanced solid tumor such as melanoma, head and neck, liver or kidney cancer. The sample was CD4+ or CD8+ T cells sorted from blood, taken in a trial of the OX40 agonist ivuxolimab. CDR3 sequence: CASRSTGNEQFF. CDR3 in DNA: TGTGCCAGCAGATCGACAGGGAATGAGCAGTTCTTC.